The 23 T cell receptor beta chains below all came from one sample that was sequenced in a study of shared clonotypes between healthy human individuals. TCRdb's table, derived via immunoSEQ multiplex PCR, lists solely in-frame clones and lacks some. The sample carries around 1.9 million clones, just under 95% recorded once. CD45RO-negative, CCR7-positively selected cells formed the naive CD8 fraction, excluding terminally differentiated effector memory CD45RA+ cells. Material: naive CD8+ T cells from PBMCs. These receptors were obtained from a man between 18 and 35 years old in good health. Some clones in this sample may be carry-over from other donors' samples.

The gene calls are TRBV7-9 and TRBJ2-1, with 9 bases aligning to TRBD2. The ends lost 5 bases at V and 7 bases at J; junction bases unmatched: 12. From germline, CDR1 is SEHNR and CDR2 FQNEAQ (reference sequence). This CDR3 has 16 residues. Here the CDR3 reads CASSTRGSGSRNEQFF. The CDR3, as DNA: TGTGCCAGCAGCACCCGGGGTAGCGGGAGTAGGAATGAGCAGTTCTTC.

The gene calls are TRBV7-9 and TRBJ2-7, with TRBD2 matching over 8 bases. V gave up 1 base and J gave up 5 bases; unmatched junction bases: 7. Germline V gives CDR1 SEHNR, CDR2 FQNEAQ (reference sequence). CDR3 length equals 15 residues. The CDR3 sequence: CASSLGGGNSHEQYF. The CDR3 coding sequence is TGTGCCAGCAGCTTAGGCGGGGGGAACAGTCACGAGCAGTACTTC. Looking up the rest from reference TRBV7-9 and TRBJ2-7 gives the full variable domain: DTGVSQNPRHKITKRGQNVTFRCDPISEHNRLYWYRQTLGQGPEFLTYFQNEAQLEKSRLLSDRFSAERPKGSFSTLEIQRTEQGDSAMYLCASSLGGGNSHEQYFGPGTRLTVT.

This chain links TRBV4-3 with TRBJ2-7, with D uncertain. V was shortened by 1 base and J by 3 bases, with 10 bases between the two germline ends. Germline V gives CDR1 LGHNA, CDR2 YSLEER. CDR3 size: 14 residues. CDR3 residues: CASSQGTAFYEQYF. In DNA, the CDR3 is TGCGCCAGCAGCCAAGGGACCGCTTTCTACGAGCAGTACTTC.

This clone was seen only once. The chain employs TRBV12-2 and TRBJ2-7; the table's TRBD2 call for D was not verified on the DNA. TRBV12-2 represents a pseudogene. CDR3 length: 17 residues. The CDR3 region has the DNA TGTGCAAGTCGCTTAGACCAGCGGGAGGGCCGGGGCCACGAGCAGTACTTC. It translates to CASRLDQREGRGHEQYF.

The CDR3 sequence: CASSYNRDGQETQYF. The CDR3 nucleotides read TGTGCCAGCAGCTATAACCGGGACGGACAAGAGACCCAGTACTTC. The chain employs TRBV7-9 and TRBJ2-5, with D perhaps given as TRBD1 or TRBD2 (5 bases each). Trimming pared 4 bases from V and 2 bases from J, leaving 14 bases between. Germline lookup yields CDR1 SEHNR and CDR2 FQNEAQ (reference sequence). The CDR3 loop spans 15 amino acids.

CDR3 nucleotides: TGTGCCAGCAGTTTATTTGGGGGAGCGAGTGGCTACACCTTC. Its translation is CASSLFGGASGYTF. The V call is TRBV28, the J call TRBJ1-2, with D possibly being TRBD1 (5 bases). The CDR3 contains 14 residues. Germline V gene sequence: CDR1 MDHEN, CDR2 SYDVKM. Trimming took off 1 base at V and 7 bases at J, with 13 bases between the two ends.

CDR3 loop: CASSASGGGDEQFF. The CDR3 coding sequence is TGTGCCAGCAGCGCTAGCGGGGGGGGCGATGAGCAGTTCTTC. V usage is TRBV9 and J usage is TRBJ2-1, with TRBD2 identical over 12 bases. The length of the CDR3 is 14 residues. CDR1 and CDR2 from the germline V gene are SGDLS and YYNGEE. V trimming: 3 bases; J trimming: 8 bases; junction bases outside the gene matches: 3.

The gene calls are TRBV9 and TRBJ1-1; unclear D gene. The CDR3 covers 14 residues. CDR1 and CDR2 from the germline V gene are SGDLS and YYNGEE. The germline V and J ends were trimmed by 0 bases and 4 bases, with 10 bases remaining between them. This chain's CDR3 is CASSVEGVGTEAFF. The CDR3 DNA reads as TGTGCCAGCAGCGTAGAGGGAGTGGGCACTGAAGCTTTCTTT.

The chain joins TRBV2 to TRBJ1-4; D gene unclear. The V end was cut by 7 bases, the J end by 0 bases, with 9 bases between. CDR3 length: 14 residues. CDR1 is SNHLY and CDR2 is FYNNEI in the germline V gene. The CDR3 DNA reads TGTGCCAGCATCCCCGTTGCAACTAATGAAAAACTGTTTTTT. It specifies CASIPVATNEKLFF.

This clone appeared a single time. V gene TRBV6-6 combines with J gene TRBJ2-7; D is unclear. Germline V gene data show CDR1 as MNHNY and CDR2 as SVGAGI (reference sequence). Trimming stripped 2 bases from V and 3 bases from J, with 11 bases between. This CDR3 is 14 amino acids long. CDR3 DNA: TGTGCCAGCAGTTACCCTACTGTGGGCTACGAGCAGTACTTC. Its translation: CASSYPTVGYEQYF.

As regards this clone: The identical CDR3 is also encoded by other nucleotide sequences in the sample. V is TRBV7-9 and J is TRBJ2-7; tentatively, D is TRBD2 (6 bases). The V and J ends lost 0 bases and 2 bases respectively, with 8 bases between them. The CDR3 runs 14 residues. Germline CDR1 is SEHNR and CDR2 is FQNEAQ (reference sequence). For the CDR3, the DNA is TGTGCCAGCAGCTTAGCACTAGCACCCTACGAGCAGTACTTC. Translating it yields CASSLALAPYEQYF.

CDR3 sequence (DNA): TGTGCCAGCAGCCCAGGCCGGCAGCGGAGGACTTCCACAGATACGCAGTATTTT. Translated: CASSPGRQRRTSTDTQYF. This chain uses TRBV9 with TRBJ2-3, with D possibly being TRBD2 (5 bases). Germline CDR1 SGDLS, CDR2 YYNGEE. This CDR3 has 18 residues. V lost 4 bases, J lost 2 bases, and 23 bases lay in between.

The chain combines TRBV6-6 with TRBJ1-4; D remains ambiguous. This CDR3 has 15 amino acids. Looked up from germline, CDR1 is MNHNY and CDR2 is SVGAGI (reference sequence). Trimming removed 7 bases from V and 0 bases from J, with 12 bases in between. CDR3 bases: TGTGCCAGCACCCAAACCTGGTCAACTAATGAAAAACTGTTTTTT. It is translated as CASTQTWSTNEKLFF.

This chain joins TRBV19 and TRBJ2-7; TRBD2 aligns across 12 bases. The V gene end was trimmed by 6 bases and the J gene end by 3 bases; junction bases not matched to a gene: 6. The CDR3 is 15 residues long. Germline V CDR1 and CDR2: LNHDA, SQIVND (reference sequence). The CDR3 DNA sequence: TGTGCCAGTAGCATGACTAGCGGGAGTTTCTACGAGCAGTACTTC. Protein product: CASSMTSGSFYEQYF.

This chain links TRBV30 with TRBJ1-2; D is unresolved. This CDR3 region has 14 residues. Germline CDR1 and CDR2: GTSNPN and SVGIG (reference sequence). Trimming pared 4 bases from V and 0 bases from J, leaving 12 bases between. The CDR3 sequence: CAWTPRTANYGYTF. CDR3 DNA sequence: TGTGCCTGGACCCCTAGGACGGCTAACTATGGCTACACCTTC. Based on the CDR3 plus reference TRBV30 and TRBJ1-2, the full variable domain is SQTIHQWPATLVQPVGSPLSLECTVEGTSNPNLYWYRQAAGRGLQLLFYSVGIGQISSEVPQNLSASRPQDRQFILSSKKLLLSDSGFYLCAWTPRTANYGYTFGSGTRLTVV.

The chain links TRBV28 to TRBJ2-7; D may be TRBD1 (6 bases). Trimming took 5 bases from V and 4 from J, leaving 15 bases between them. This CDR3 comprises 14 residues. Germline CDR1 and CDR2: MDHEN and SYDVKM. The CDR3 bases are TGTGCCAGCAGTCCGCAAATGGACAGATACGAGCAGTACTTC. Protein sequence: CASSPQMDRYEQYF.

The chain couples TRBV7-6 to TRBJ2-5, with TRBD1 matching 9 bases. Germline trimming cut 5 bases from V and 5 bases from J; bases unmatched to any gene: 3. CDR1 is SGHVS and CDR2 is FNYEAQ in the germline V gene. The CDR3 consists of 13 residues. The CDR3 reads CASSGDRDETQYF. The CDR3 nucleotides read TGTGCCAGCAGCGGGGACAGGGATGAGACCCAGTACTTC.

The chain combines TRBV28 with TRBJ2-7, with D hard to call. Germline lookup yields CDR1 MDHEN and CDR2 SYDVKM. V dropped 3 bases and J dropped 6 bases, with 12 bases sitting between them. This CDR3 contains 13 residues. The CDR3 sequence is CASSFAGPGEQYF. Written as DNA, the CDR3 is TGTGCCAGCAGTTTTGCCGGGCCGGGCGAGCAGTACTTC.

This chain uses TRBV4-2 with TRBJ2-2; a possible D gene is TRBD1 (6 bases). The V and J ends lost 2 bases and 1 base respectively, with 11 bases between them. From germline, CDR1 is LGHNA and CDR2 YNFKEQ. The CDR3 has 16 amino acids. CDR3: CASSQKQGLNTGELFF. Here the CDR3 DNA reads TGTGCCAGCAGCCAAAAACAGGGTTTGAACACCGGGGAGCTGTTTTTT.

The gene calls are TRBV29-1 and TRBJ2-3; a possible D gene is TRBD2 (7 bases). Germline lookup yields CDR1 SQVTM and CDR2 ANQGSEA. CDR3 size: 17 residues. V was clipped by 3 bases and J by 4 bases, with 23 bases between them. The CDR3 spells CSVEAALGGARADTQYF. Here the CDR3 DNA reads TGCAGCGTTGAGGCCGCCTTAGGGGGGGCGCGGGCAGATACGCAGTATTTT.

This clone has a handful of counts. The CDR3 loop reads CASSPAGGDTEAFF. The CDR3 DNA follows: TGTGCCAGCAGCCCCGCGGGGGGAGACACTGAAGCTTTCTTT. The rearrangement joins TRBV7-6 to TRBJ1-1, with D maybe TRBD1 (5 bases). In germline, CDR1 is SGHVS, CDR2 FNYEAQ. The CDR3 is 14 amino acids. Trimming shortened V by 5 bases and J by 3 bases, and 13 bases separated the two germline ends.

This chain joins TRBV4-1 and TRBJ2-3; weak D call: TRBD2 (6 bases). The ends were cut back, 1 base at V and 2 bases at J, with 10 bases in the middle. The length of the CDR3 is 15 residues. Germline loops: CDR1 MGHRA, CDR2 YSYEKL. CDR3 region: CASSQGLAYTDTQYF. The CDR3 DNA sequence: TGCGCCAGCAGCCAAGGCCTAGCGTACACAGATACGCAGTATTTT.

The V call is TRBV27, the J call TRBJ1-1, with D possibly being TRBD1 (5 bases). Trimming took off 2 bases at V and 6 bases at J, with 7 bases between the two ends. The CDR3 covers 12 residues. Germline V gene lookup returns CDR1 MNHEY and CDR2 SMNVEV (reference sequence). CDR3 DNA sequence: TGTGCCAGCAGTTTAATGGGGGCTGAAGCTTTCTTT. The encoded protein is CASSLMGAEAFF.